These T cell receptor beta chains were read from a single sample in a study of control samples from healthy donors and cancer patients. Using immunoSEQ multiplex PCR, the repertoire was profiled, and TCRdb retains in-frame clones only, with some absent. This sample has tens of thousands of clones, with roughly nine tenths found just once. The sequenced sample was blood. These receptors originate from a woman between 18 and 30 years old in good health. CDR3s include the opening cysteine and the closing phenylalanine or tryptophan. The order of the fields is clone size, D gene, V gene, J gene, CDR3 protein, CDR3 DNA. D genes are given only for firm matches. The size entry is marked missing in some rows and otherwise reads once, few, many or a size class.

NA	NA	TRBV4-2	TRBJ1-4	CASSVSGQEPEKLFF	TGTGCCAGCAGCGTATCAGGTCAGGAGCCCGAAAAACTGTTTTTT
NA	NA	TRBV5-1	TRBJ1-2	CASSPPTRPNYGYTF	TGCGCCAGCAGCCCCCCGACAAGACCTAACTATGGCTACACCTTC
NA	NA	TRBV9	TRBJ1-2	CASSGVTSNYGYTF	TGTGCCAGCAGCGGTGTCACCTCAAACTATGGCTACACCTTC
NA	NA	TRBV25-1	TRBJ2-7	CASSEQGPEQYF	TGTGCCAGCAGTGAACAGGGACCCGAGCAGTACTTC
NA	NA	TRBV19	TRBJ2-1	CASSIGAGPNEQFF	TGTGCCAGTAGTATCGGGGCAGGGCCCAATGAGCAGTTCTTC
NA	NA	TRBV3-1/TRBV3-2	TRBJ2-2	CASSQQGFRTVRSTGELFF	TGTGCCAGCAGCCAACAAGGATTTCGGACAGTTAGGAGCACCGGGGAGCTGTTTTTT
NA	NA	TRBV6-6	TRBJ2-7	CASRSPYEQYF	TGTGCCAGCAGGTCCCCCTACGAGCAGTACTTC
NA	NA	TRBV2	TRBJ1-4	CASSGLSATNEKLFF	TGTGCCAGCAGTGGGCTCTCGGCAACTAATGAAAAACTGTTTTTT
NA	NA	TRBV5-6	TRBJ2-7	CASETEGAYEQYF	TGTGCCAGCGAAACAGAGGGAGCCTACGAGCAGTACTTC
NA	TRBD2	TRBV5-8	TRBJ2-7	CASSLEPGTTYEQYF	TGTGCCAGCAGCTTGGAACCAGGGACTACCTACGAGCAGTACTTC
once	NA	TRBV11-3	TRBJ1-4	CASSSEGKLFF	TGTGCCAGCAGCTCCGAAGGAAAACTGTTTTTT